This entry lists 30 T cell receptor beta chains sequenced from one sample in a study of OX40 agonist ivuxolimab in advanced cancers. Sequenced by immunoSEQ multiplex PCR; TCRdb stores in-frame clones only, minus some. Counted here are roughly 83,000 clones, about 90% occurring once; the ten biggest clones make up 8.4%. Specimen: CD4+ or CD8+ T cells sorted from blood, collected in a trial of the OX40 agonist ivuxolimab. The receptors were gathered from an adult with an advanced solid tumor such as melanoma, head and neck, liver or kidney cancer.

This chain uses TRBV30 with TRBJ2-3; D not resolved. CDR1 GTSNPN and CDR2 SVGIG come from the germline V gene (reference sequence). The CDR3 contains 12 residues. V dropped 3 bases and J dropped 2 bases, with 6 bases sitting between them. CDR3 loop: CAWRPYTDTQYF. The CDR3 DNA reads TGTGCCTGGAGACCCTACACAGATACGCAGTATTTT.

The chain carries TRBV4-2 and TRBJ2-7, with D maybe TRBD2 (5 bases). The CDR3 covers 13 residues. Per the germline V gene, CDR1 is LGHNA and CDR2 is YNFKEQ. The germline V and J ends were trimmed by 0 bases and 9 bases, with 12 bases remaining between them. The CDR3 DNA reads as TGTGCCAGCAGCCAAGATTCGGGGTGGGCGCAGTACGTC. This encodes CASSQDSGWAQYV.

V is TRBV5-6 and J is TRBJ2-7; D perhaps matches TRBD2 (7 bases). Trimming took off 3 bases at V and 4 bases at J, with 14 bases between the two ends. The CDR3 sequence is 14 residues long. CDR1 and CDR2 (germline): SGHDT, YYEEEE. CDR3 sequence: CASSWGGGAYEQYV. CDR3 nucleotides: TGTGCCAGCAGCTGGGGGGGCGGGGCATACGAGCAGTACGTC.

This sequence joins TRBV28 and TRBJ2-7; 9 bases fit TRBD1. Germline-derived CDR1 and CDR2 are MDHEN and SYDVKM. There are 14 residues in the CDR3. Trimming removed 6 bases from V and 4 bases from J; junction bases left unmatched: 7. CDR3 residues: CASSATGGLYEQYF. CDR3 nucleotide sequence: TGTGCCAGCAGCGCGACAGGGGGGTTGTACGAGCAGTACTTC.

The V and J genes are TRBV4-1 and TRBJ2-7; 7 bases are a match to TRBD2. There are 16 residues in the CDR3. Germline CDR1 is MGHRA and CDR2 is YSYEKL. Germline trimming cut 1 base from V and 5 bases from J; bases unmatched to any gene: 11. CDR3 amino acids: CASSQGWGIGTNEQYV. The DNA of the CDR3 is TGCGCCAGCAGCCAAGGTTGGGGGATTGGGACTAACGAGCAGTACGTC.

J is TRBJ1-2 and V is TRBV7-9, with TRBD1 matching 7 bases. The CDR3 totals 14 residues. Germline values: CDR1 SEHNR, CDR2 FQNEAQ (reference sequence). Trimming removed 1 base from V and 4 bases from J; junction bases left unmatched: 3. This CDR3 is CASSLGDSPYGYTF. CDR3 nucleotides: TGTGCCAGCAGCTTAGGGGACAGCCCCTATGGCTACACCTTC.

This clone occurred once. This sequence joins TRBV21-1 and TRBJ1-1. TRBV21-1 is noted as a pseudogene. The CDR3 is made up of 12 amino acids. The CDR3 DNA reads TGTGCCAGCAGCAAAGGGAACACTGAAGCTTTCTTT. This gives the protein CASSKGNTEAFF.

This chain uses TRBV6-5 with TRBJ1-5; perhaps TRBD1 as D (5 bases). V gave up 4 bases and J gave up 3 bases, with 16 bases separating them. Germline V gives CDR1 MNHEY, CDR2 SVGAGI. The CDR3 covers 16 residues. CDR3 sequence: CASSSRPGGANQPQHF. The CDR3 bases are TGTGCCAGCAGTTCCCGCCCGGGAGGGGCCAATCAGCCCCAGCATTTT.

For the CDR3, the DNA is TGTGCCAGCAGCCCCAGCGGTTCTATAGAAGCTTTCTTT. Its protein product is CASSPSGSIEAFF. V usage is TRBV28 and J usage is TRBJ1-1; D ambiguous. The germline CDR1 and CDR2 sequences are MDHEN and SYDVKM. The CDR3 spans 13 residues. V lost 6 bases, J lost 8 bases, and 16 bases lay in between.

This clone is medium-sized by share. Other DNA sequences of this sample code for an identical CDR3. V is TRBV11-1 and J is TRBJ1-5, with D possibly being TRBD1 (5 bases). The CDR3 is 16 amino acids. V was pared by 1 base and J by 0 bases, with 10 bases between. Germline CDR1 SGHAT, CDR2 FQDESV (reference sequence). The CDR3 DNA sequence: TGTGCCAGCAGCTTAGTCAGGGTGGATAGCAATCAGCCCCAGCATTTT. This translates into CASSLVRVDSNQPQHF.

The CDR3 DNA reads TGTGCCAGCAGCAACCGACTCGGACTGGGGGTTTACGAGCAGTACGTC. It translates to CASSNRLGLGVYEQYV. This chain links TRBV6-6 with TRBJ2-7; D may match TRBD1 or TRBD2 (5 bases each). CDR3 length: 16 residues. V lost 6 bases and J 4 bases, leaving 22 bases between the germline ends. CDR1 and CDR2 from the germline V gene are MNHNY and SVGAGI (reference sequence).

This sequence joins TRBV4-1 and TRBJ2-3, with TRBD2 matching over 15 bases. There are 20 residues in the CDR3. Germline V CDR1 and CDR2: MGHRA, YSYEKL. The V and J ends lost 0 bases and 1 base, in that order; junction bases with no gene match: 8. The DNA for the CDR3 is TGCGCCAGCAGCCAAGAGGGACTAGCGGGGGGCCCGGGGGGCACAGATACGCAGTATTTT. Translating gives CASSQEGLAGGPGGTDTQYF.

The chain recombines TRBV28 with TRBJ2-7, with D perhaps matching TRBD1 (5 bases). The germline V gene has CDR1 MDHEN and CDR2 SYDVKM. This CDR3 spans 13 amino acids. The V end was cut by 6 bases, the J end by 6 bases, with 15 bases between. As DNA, the CDR3 is TGTGCCAGCAGCCCCTGGGGCCGGGCCGAGCAGTACTTC. Amino acids: CASSPWGRAEQYF.

The V gene is TRBV10-3, the J gene TRBJ1-2; D not resolved. Germline V gives CDR1 ENHRY, CDR2 SYGVKD. V lost 0 bases and J lost 5, with 13 bases in between. This CDR3 is 15 amino acids long. CDR3 loop: CAISESRRGDYGYTF. The CDR3 DNA reads TGTGCCATCAGTGAGTCTAGAAGAGGAGATTATGGCTACACCTTC.

V usage is TRBV6-5 and J usage is TRBJ2-1; maybe TRBD2 (6 bases). The length of the CDR3 is 16 residues. With 2 bases removed from V and 4 bases from J, the gap between germline ends came to 15 bases. Looked up from germline, CDR1 is MNHEY and CDR2 is SVGAGI. The CDR3 DNA follows: TGTGCCAGCAGTTACATGGCGGGAAGCCCTTACAATGAGCAGTTCTTC. Residues: CASSYMAGSPYNEQFF.

About this clone: Other DNA sequences in this specimen translate into the identical CDR3. V gene TRBV11-2 combines with J gene TRBJ2-7; D is unresolved. The CDR3 has 12 amino acids. The germline V and J ends were trimmed by 1 base and 3 bases, with 4 bases remaining between them. CDR1 is SGHAT, CDR2 FQNNGV, per germline. The CDR3 DNA reads TGTGCCAGCAGCTTAGGCCTCTACGAGCAGTACTTC. This encodes CASSLGLYEQYF.

The chain is built from TRBV5-8 and TRBJ2-7, with D unresolved. This CDR3 has 10 residues. V was shortened by 6 bases and J by 0 bases, with 1 base between the two germline ends. CDR1 SGHTS and CDR2 YDEGEE come from the germline V gene. The CDR3: CASTSYEQYV. The CDR3 DNA is TGTGCCAGCACCTCCTACGAGCAGTACGTC.

This CDR3 reads CASSRTRLHDTQYF. The CDR3 region has the DNA TGTGCCAGCAGTCGGACACGATTACATGATACGCAGTATTTT. This rearrangement joins TRBV28 to TRBJ2-3, with D maybe TRBD1 (5 bases). CDR3 size: 14 residues. V gave up 5 bases and J gave up 6 bases, with 15 bases separating them. The germline V gene encodes CDR1 MDHEN and CDR2 SYDVKM.

This chain links TRBV28 with TRBJ1-5; D perhaps matches TRBD1 (5 bases). Germline V gene sequence: CDR1 MDHEN, CDR2 SYDVKM. This CDR3 has 13 residues. V lost 7 bases to trimming and J lost 1 base, with 8 bases between them. The CDR3 protein is CASTGLSNQPQHF. The DNA for the CDR3 is TGTGCCAGCACAGGGTTGAGCAATCAGCCCCAGCATTTT.

The gene calls are TRBV16 and TRBJ1-1; a weak D match, TRBD1 (5 bases). The germline gives CDR1 KGHSY, CDR2 FQNENV. The CDR3 consists of 13 residues. Trimming removed 0 bases at V and 8 bases at J, with 10 bases between. The chain's CDR3 is CASSQSMAGEAFF. CDR3 DNA sequence: TGTGCCAGCAGCCAATCGATGGCAGGGGAAGCTTTCTTT.

The rearrangement uses TRBV4-3 and TRBJ1-1; no firm D call. The CDR3 has 15 residues. Trimming removed 3 bases from V and 3 bases from J, with 14 bases in between. CDR1 LGHNA and CDR2 YSLEER come from the germline V gene. CDR3 sequence reads: CASSHGSLRHTEAFF. Written as DNA, the CDR3 is TGCGCCAGCAGCCACGGGAGTCTGCGGCACACTGAAGCTTTCTTT.

The CDR3 protein is CASNPGSSYEQYF. CDR3 in DNA: TGTGCCAGCAACCCCGGGAGCTCCTACGAGCAGTACTTC. The rearrangement joins TRBV11-1 to TRBJ2-7, with D maybe TRBD2 (6 bases). CDR3 size: 13 residues. V gave up 7 bases and J gave up 0 bases, with 10 bases separating them. Germline CDR1 SGHAT, CDR2 FQDESV (reference sequence).

The chain joins TRBV19 to TRBJ2-3; D is undetermined. Germline-derived CDR1 and CDR2 are LNHDA and SQIVND (reference sequence). Between the trimmed V and J ends, which lost 6 bases and 0 bases, there was a span of 13 bases. The CDR3 is 15 residues long. CDR3 protein: CASSPVYSSTDTQYF. In nucleotides, the CDR3 is TGTGCCAGTAGCCCGGTTTATTCTAGCACAGATACGCAGTATTTT.

About this clone itself: Additional DNA sequences in this sample encode the identical CDR3. The chain links TRBV28 to TRBJ1-6; D gene ambiguous. V was trimmed by 2 bases and J by 8 bases, leaving 1 base between them. This CDR3 spans 11 amino acids. Germline-derived CDR1 and CDR2 are MDHEN and SYDVKM. As DNA, the CDR3 is TGTGCCAGCAGTTTAGATTCACCCCTCCACTTT. It encodes CASSLDSPLHF.

This clone was detected a few times. The CDR3 sequence is CASSVASSKDEQFF. The CDR3 DNA reads as TGTGCCAGCAGCGTAGCCTCTAGCAAGGATGAGCAGTTCTTC. The chain links TRBV9 to TRBJ2-1, with D possibly matching TRBD2 (5 bases). The CDR3 runs 14 residues. The germline V and J ends were trimmed by 0 bases and 8 bases, with 12 bases remaining between them. Germline V gene data show CDR1 as SGDLS and CDR2 as YYNGEE.

V usage is TRBV4-3 and J usage is TRBJ2-3; D uncertain. Germline lookup yields CDR1 LGHNA and CDR2 YSLEER. The CDR3 is made up of 18 amino acids. The ends were cut back, 0 bases at V and 0 bases at J, with 16 bases in the middle. CDR3 DNA sequence: TGCGCCAGCAGCCAAGAAGGTCCAGGCCGTTCTAGCACAGATACGCAGTATTTT. Amino acids: CASSQEGPGRSSTDTQYF.

The gene calls are TRBV11-2 and TRBJ2-1, with 7 bases matching TRBD2. V gave up 5 bases and J gave up 8 bases; unmatched junction bases: 12. The CDR3 contains 15 residues. Germline-derived CDR1 and CDR2 are SGHAT and FQNNGV. In DNA form, the CDR3 reads TGTGCCAGCAGCGTCCGGGACTATTTATCGGATGAGCAGTTCTTC. Translation gives CASSVRDYLSDEQFF.

V usage is TRBV5-1 and J usage is TRBJ1-1; the D gene is possibly TRBD1 (6 bases). Germline-derived CDR1 and CDR2 are SGHRS and YFSETQ. Trimming cost V 4 bases and J 2 bases, with 12 bases left between them. The CDR3 loop spans 14 amino acids. CDR3 sequence reads: CASSPWTVNTEAFF. DNA of the CDR3: TGCGCCAGCAGCCCCTGGACAGTTAACACTGAAGCTTTCTTT.

This sequence joins TRBV6-5 and TRBJ2-7; D is unclear. There are 13 residues in the CDR3. The germline CDR1 and CDR2 sequences are MNHEY and SVGAGI. The ends were cut back, 2 bases at V and 3 bases at J, with 8 bases in the middle. The CDR3 bases are TGTGCCAGCAGTTACGCCCCAGGCTACGAGCAGTACTTC. Residues: CASSYAPGYEQYF.

This chain's CDR3 is CAIGTGGNYGYTF. CDR3 sequence (DNA): TGTGCCATCGGGACAGGGGGAAACTATGGCTACACCTTC. V usage is TRBV10-3 and J usage is TRBJ1-2; 11 bases are shared with TRBD1. This CDR3 region has 13 residues. Trimming took 8 bases from V and 2 from J; bases not matched to a gene: 1. In germline, CDR1 is ENHRY, CDR2 SYGVKD.